One sample yielded the 9 T cell receptor beta chains listed below, sequenced in a study of cytomegalovirus exposure and HLA in healthy donors. The study ran its PCR with 60 Vbeta and 13 Jbeta primers. Only in-frame clones appear in the TCRdb table, and some are missing; sequencing was by immunoSEQ multiplex PCR. Counted here are 150,000 to 200,000 clones, approximately 84% occurring once; the ten biggest clones make up under 6%. Sequences were obtained from PBMCs. The origin of the receptors is a woman aged 45 to 65 in good health and CMV-seropositive.

The V and J genes are TRBV28 and TRBJ1-1; 8 bases fit TRBD1. Germline CDR1 reads MDHEN; CDR2 reads SYDVKM. With V trimmed by 6 bases and J by 6 bases, 9 bases remained unmatched. CDR3 length: 14 amino acids. The CDR3 DNA follows: TGTGCCAGCAGGGAGACAGGGGTCGCCGCTGAAGCTTTCTTT. Amino acid sequence: CASRETGVAAEAFF. Looking up the rest from reference TRBV28 and TRBJ1-1 gives the full variable domain: DVKVTQSSRYLVKRTGEKVFLECVQDMDHENMFWYRQDPGLGLRLIYFSYDVKMKEKGDIPEGYSVSREKKERFSLILESASTNQTSMYLCASRETGVAAEAFFGQGTRLTVV.

The gene calls are TRBV25-1 and TRBJ2-7, with 8 bases aligning to TRBD2. The CDR3 spans 14 residues. Trimming cost V 4 bases and J 5 bases; bases outside gene matches: 7. Germline V CDR1 and CDR2: MGHDK, SYGVNS. The CDR3 sequence: CASSVGTRVDEQYF. In nucleotides, the CDR3 is TGTGCCAGCAGTGTCGGGACTAGGGTAGACGAGCAGTACTTC.

The V and J genes are TRBV16 and TRBJ1-1, with TRBD1 matching over 9 bases. Trimming cost V 0 bases and J 5 bases; bases outside gene matches: 4. The CDR3 sequence is 15 residues long. CDR1 and CDR2 from the germline V gene are KGHSY and FQNENV. CDR3 residues: CASSQSAGTGTEAFF. The DNA of the CDR3 is TGTGCCAGCAGCCAATCGGCCGGGACAGGGACTGAAGCTTTCTTT. Combining the CDR3 with reference TRBV16 and TRBJ1-1 gives the whole variable domain GEEVAQTPKHLVRGEGQKAKLYCAPIKGHSYVFWYQQVLKNEFKFLISFQNENVFDETGMPKERFSAKCLPNSPCSLEIQATKLEDSAVYFCASSQSAGTGTEAFFGQGTRLTVV.

This clone was detected a few times. The chain uses TRBV5-1 and TRBJ2-7, with D tentatively TRBD2 (5 bases). The V end was cut by 0 bases, the J end by 5 bases, with 15 bases between. The CDR3 contains 15 residues. The V gene's germline CDR1 is SGHRS and CDR2 YFSETQ. In DNA form, the CDR3 reads TGCGCCAGCAGCTTGGTCGGAGGCCTGGGCAACGAGCAGTACTTC. It yields the protein CASSLVGGLGNEQYF.

This CDR3 reads CASSLGGASTDTQYF. For the CDR3, the DNA is TGTGCCAGCAGCTTGGGCGGGGCGAGCACAGATACGCAGTATTTT. The chain carries TRBV5-4 and TRBJ2-3; the D gene is possibly TRBD2 (6 bases). The CDR3 length is 15 residues. From germline, CDR1 is SGHNT and CDR2 YYREEE (reference sequence). Trimming stripped 0 bases from V and 0 bases from J, with 8 bases between.

The chain carries TRBV30 and TRBJ1-5; D gene ambiguous. V lost 1 base and J 2 bases, leaving 6 bases between the germline ends. The CDR3 spans 13 residues. CDR1 and CDR2 from the germline V gene are GTSNPN and SVGIG (reference sequence). The CDR3 reads CAWSAQGNQPQHF. CDR3 sequence (DNA): TGTGCCTGGAGTGCTCAGGGCAATCAGCCCCAGCATTTT.

The table lists this clone with a count of one. The V and J genes are TRBV14 and TRBJ2-1; a possible D gene is TRBD1 (6 bases). The CDR3 sequence is 14 residues long. Per the germline V gene, CDR1 is SGHDN and CDR2 is FVKESK. V dropped 0 bases and J dropped 7 bases, with 10 bases sitting between them. CDR3 residues: CASSQDWGRNEQFF. In nucleotides, the CDR3 is TGTGCCAGCAGCCAAGATTGGGGGCGAAATGAGCAGTTCTTC.

The genes are TRBV29-1 and TRBJ1-2; the match to TRBD1 covers 7 bases. CDR1 is SQVTM and CDR2 is ANQGSEA in the germline V gene. The CDR3 loop spans 13 amino acids. J lost 8 bases, V lost 6 bases, and 12 bases had no gene match. The CDR3 coding sequence is TGCAGCGTCCTTAGGGGGCAGGGTGAAGGCTACACCTTC. This translates into CSVLRGQGEGYTF. Full variable domain (missing parts from reference TRBV29-1 and TRBJ1-2): SAVISQKPSRDICQRGTSLTIQCQVDSQVTMMFWYRQQPGQSLTLIATANQGSEATYESGFVIDKFPISRPNLTFSTLTVSNMSPEDSSIYLCSVLRGQGEGYTFGSGTRLTVV.

The chain uses TRBV18 and TRBJ2-1; a weak D match, TRBD1 (5 bases). Germline CDR1 and CDR2: KGHSH and LQKENI. V lost 3 bases and J lost 7, with 13 bases in between. The length of the CDR3 is 14 residues. CDR3 region: CASSPSAGKNEQFF. The CDR3 nucleotides are TGTGCCAGCTCACCCTCGGCAGGGAAGAATGAGCAGTTCTTC.